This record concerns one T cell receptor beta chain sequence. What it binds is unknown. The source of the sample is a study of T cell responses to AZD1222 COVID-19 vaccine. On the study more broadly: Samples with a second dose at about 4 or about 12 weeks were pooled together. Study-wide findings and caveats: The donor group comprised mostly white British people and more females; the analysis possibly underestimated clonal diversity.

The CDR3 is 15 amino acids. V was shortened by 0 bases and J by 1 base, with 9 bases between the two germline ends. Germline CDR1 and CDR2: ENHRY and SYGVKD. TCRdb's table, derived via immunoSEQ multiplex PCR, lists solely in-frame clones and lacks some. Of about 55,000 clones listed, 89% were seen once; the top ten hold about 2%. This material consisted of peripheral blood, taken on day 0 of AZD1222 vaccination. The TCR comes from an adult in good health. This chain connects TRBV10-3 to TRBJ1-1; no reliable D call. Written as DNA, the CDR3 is TGTGCCATCAGTGAGTCGCTCGGTGGGAACACTGAAGCTTTCTTT. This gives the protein CAISESLGGNTEAFF.